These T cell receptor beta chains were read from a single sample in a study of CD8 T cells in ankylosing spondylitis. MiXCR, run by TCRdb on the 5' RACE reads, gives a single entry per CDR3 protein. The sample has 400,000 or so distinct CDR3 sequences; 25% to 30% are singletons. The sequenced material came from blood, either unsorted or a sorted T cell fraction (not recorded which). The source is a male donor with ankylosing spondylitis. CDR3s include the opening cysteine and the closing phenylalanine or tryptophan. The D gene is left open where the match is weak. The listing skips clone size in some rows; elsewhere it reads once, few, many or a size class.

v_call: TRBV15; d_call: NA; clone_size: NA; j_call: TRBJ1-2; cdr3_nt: TGTGCCACCAGCGTTGCGGGTAACTATGGCTACACCTTC; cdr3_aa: CATSVAGNYGYTF
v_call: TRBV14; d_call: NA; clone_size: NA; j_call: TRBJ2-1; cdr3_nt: TGTGCCAGCAGTTTAGCGGCAAACAATGAGCAGTTCTTC; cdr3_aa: CASSLAANNEQFF
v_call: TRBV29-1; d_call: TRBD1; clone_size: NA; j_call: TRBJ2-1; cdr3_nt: TGCAGCGGGGCACAGGGGGCATTTTCTTTGAATGAGCAGTTCTTC; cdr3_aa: CSGAQGAFSLNEQFF
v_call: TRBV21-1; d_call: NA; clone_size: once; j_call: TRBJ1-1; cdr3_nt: TGTGCCAGCAGCCGCGGTCGGGGCGGAACTGAAGCTTTCTTT; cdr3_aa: CASSRGRGGTEAFF
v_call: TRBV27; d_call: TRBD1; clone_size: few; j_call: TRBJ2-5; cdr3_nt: TGTGCCAGCACCCGACAGGGGAGGGAGACCCAGTACTTC; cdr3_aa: CASTRQGRETQYF
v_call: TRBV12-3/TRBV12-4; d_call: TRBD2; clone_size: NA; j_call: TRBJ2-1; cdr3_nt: TGTGCCAGCAGGAAACTAGCGGCGTACAATGAGCAGTTCTTC; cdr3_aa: CASRKLAAYNEQFF
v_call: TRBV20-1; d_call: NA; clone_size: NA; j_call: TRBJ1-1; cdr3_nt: TGCAGTGCTAGAAATGTTCAAGGGAACACTGAAGCTTTCTTT; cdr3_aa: CSARNVQGNTEAFF
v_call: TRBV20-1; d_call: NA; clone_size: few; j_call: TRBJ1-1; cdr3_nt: TGCAGTGCTAGAGATCCCAGTTTACGTGAAGCTTTCTTT; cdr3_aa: CSARDPSLREAFF
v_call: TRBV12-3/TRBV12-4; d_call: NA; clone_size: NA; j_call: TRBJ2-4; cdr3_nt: TGTGCCAGCAGTTTTCCTCGTCGAGCCGGGACTCTAGCCAAAAACATTCAGTACTTC; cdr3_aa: CASSFPRRAGTLAKNIQYF
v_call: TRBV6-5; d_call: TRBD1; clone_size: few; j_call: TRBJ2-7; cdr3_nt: TGTGCCAGCAAGTTAGGGACAGGGAACTCCTACGAGCAGTACTTC; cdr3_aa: CASKLGTGNSYEQYF
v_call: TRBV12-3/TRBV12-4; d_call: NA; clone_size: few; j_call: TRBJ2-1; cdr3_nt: TGTGCCAGCAGTCCGAGGGGTATCTCCTACAATGAGCAGTTCTTC; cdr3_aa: CASSPRGISYNEQFF
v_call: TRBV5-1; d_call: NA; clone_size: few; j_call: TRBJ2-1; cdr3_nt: TGCGCCAGCAGCTTGGTTTCTTACGGCTCCAATGAGCAGTTCTTC; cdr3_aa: CASSLVSYGSNEQFF
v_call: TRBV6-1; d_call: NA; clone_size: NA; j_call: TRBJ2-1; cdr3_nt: TGTGCCAGCAGTGAGTTCAATGAGCAGTTCTTC; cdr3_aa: CASSEFNEQFF